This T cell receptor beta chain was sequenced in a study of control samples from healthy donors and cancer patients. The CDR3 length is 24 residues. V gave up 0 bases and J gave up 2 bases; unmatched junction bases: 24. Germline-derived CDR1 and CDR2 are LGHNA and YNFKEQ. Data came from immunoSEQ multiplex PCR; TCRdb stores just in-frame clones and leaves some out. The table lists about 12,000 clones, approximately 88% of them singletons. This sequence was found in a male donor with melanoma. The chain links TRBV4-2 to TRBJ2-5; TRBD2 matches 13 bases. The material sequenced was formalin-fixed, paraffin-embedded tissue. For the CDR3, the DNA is TGTGCCAGCAGCCAAGATTCGGATAGAGGACTAGCGGGAGACCCTCTTACCAGACAAGAGACCCAGTACTTC. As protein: CASSQDSDRGLAGDPLTRQETQYF.